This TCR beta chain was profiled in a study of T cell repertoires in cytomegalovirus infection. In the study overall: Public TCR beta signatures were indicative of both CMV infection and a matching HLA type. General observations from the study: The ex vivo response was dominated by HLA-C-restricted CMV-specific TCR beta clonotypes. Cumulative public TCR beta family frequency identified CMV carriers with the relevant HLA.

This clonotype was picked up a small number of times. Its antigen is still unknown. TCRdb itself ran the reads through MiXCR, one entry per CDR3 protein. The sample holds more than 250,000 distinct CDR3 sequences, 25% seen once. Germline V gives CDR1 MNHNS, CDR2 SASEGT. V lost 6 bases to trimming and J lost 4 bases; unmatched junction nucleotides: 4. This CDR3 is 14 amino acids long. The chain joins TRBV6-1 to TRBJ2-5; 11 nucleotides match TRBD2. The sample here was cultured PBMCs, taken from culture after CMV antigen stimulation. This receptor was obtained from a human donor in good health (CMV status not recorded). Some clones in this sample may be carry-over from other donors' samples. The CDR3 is CASRIAGGRETQYF. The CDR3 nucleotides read TGTGCCAGCAGGATAGCGGGAGGGCGAGAGACCCAGTACTTC.